Listed below are T cell receptor beta chains from one sample, sequenced in a study of blood T cell repertoires in COVID-19. Libraries were prepared by immunoSEQ multiplex PCR; TCRdb keeps only in-frame clonotypes and omits some of them. The sample carries roughly 80,000 clones, 65% to 85% recorded once. The sample comprised peripheral blood. All receptors come from a woman aged 55 to 70 with acute or convalescent COVID-19. Each CDR3 is given with its conserved first and last residue. A D gene is named only where the DNA matches it firmly. Some rows have no size entry. The others give once, few or many, or a class for an expanded clone.

clone_size,v_call,d_call,j_call,cdr3_aa,cdr3_nt
-,TRBV24-1,TRBD1,TRBJ2-5,CAIQGTGMSRETQYF,TGTGCCATTCAAGGGACAGGGATGTCGAGAGAGACCCAGTACTTC
-,TRBV18,TRBD2,TRBJ2-3,CASSPWGETSGASTDTQYF,TGTGCCAGCTCACCATGGGGGGAGACTAGCGGGGCCAGCACAGATACGCAGTATTTT
-,TRBV14,TRBD1,TRBJ2-3,CASSPQGGGYTDTQYF,TGTGCCAGCAGCCCCCAAGGGGGCGGATACACAGATACGCAGTATTTT
once,TRBV7-9,-,TRBJ2-7,CASSPWGGLQEQYF,TGTGCCAGCAGCCCCTGGGGGGGGCTCCAGGAGCAGTACTTC
-,TRBV28,-,TRBJ2-1,CASSHWGGEGYNEQFF,TGTGCCAGCAGCCATTGGGGAGGTGAGGGTTACAATGAGCAGTTCTTC
-,TRBV2,TRBD2,TRBJ2-1,CASSEWRGSEQFF,TGTGCCAGCAGTGAATGGCGCGGGAGTGAGCAGTTCTTC
-,TRBV5-1,-,TRBJ2-7,CASSRGGEAYEQYF,TGCGCCAGCAGCCGGGGTGGCGAAGCCTACGAGCAGTACTTC
-,TRBV30,TRBD1,TRBJ1-6,CAVQSQGGGPLHF,TGTGCGGTTCAGTCACAGGGGGGGGGACCCCTCCACTTT
many,TRBV2,TRBD2,TRBJ2-1,CASSYRAGGSNEQFF,TGTGCCAGCAGCTACCGAGCGGGAGGGTCCAATGAGCAGTTCTTC
-,TRBV7-2,TRBD1,TRBJ2-5,CASLGQVGFRETQYF,TGTGCCAGCTTGGGACAGGTTGGGTTCCGGGAGACCCAGTACTTC
-,TRBV12-3/TRBV12-4,TRBD1,TRBJ1-1,CASSLRQGEAFF,TGTGCCAGCAGTCTCAGACAGGGTGAAGCTTTCTTT
-,TRBV7-9,TRBD2,TRBJ2-7,CASSLALLVTSSTYEQYF,TGTGCCAGCAGCTTAGCGCTTCTAGTGACTAGCTCTACCTACGAGCAGTACTTC
-,TRBV5-1,-,TRBJ2-2,CASSLVQLRQNTGELFF,TGCGCCAGCAGCTTGGTCCAATTGCGTCAGAACACCGGGGAGCTGTTTTTT
-,TRBV5-6,TRBD1,TRBJ1-5,CASSLTGGGGDQPQHF,TGTGCCAGCAGCTTGACAGGGGGAGGGGGAGATCAGCCCCAGCATTTT
-,TRBV28,TRBD2,TRBJ2-3,CASRNSLSREGLTQYF,TGTGCCAGCAGGAATAGCCTAAGCCGGGAGGGCCTAACGCAGTATTTT
-,TRBV10-3,TRBD1,TRBJ1-4,CAIRGGQGENEKLFF,TGTGCCATCAGGGGGGGACAGGGAGAAAATGAAAAACTGTTTTTT
-,TRBV6-6,-,TRBJ1-3,CASSYGTARSGNTIYF,TGTGCCAGCAGTTACGGAACAGCCAGGTCTGGAAACACCATATATTTT
-,TRBV7-2,-,TRBJ2-1,CASSRELSSYNEQFF,TGTGCCAGCAGCCGGGAACTGAGCTCCTACAATGAGCAGTTCTTC
-,TRBV27,-,TRBJ1-1,CASKTAAGTEAFF,TGTGCCAGCAAAACGGCGGCTGGTACTGAAGCTTTCTTT
once,TRBV10-1,-,TRBJ2-1,CASSESDRQDDPNEQFF,TGCGCCAGCAGTGAGTCCGATCGACAGGACGACCCTAATGAGCAGTTCTTC
once,TRBV9,TRBD1,TRBJ2-1,CASSVSARDRGSYNEQFF,TGTGCCAGCAGCGTATCCGCTCGGGACAGGGGATCCTACAATGAGCAGTTCTTC
few,TRBV7-9,-,TRBJ2-7,CASSESSLHEQYF,TGTGCCAGCAGCGAATCCAGTCTCCACGAGCAGTACTTC
-,TRBV24-1,TRBD1,TRBJ1-1,CATSQTGVNTEAFF,TGTGCCACCAGTCAGACAGGGGTTAACACTGAAGCTTTCTTT
-,TRBV6-2/TRBV6-3,TRBD2,TRBJ2-1,CASSYRTGTSSPNEQFF,TGTGCCAGCAGTTATCGAACCGGGACTAGCAGCCCCAATGAGCAGTTCTTC
-,TRBV9,-,TRBJ1-2,CASSWEGGYGYTF,TGTGCCAGCAGCTGGGAGGGCGGCTATGGCTACACCTTC